This T cell receptor beta chain originates from a study of PD-L1 blockade in urothelial cancer. About the study: Patients initiated atezolizumab around 2014 at 1,200 mg intravenously every 3 weeks. Study patients had been treated with 0 to 3 previous chemotherapy regimens.

Libraries were prepared by immunoSEQ multiplex PCR; TCRdb keeps only in-frame clonotypes and omits some of them. The sample lists 55,000 to 80,000 clones, 86% seen once, with under 15% in the top ten. Sample time point: pretreatment peripheral blood. This CDR3 is 15 amino acids long. Germline-derived CDR1 and CDR2 are SGHTA and FQGTGA. V lost 0 bases, J lost 12 bases, and 7 bases stayed unmatched. The specimen was PBMCs, collected around atezolizumab (anti-PD-L1) treatment. V and J are TRBV7-3 and TRBJ2-1, with 11 bases identical to TRBD2. The receptor comes from a man aged 55-75 years with urothelial cancer. The CDR3 sequence is CASSLTDSGGAGQFF. The CDR3 region has the DNA TGTGCCAGCAGCTTAACGGATAGCGGGGGGGCTGGGCAGTTCTTC.